Shown below are 27 T cell receptor beta chains from a single sample sequenced in a study of blood T cells in healthy people across ages. The use of a sample-barcoded 5' primer and a J-beta primer mix characterized a second PCR of roughly 7 to 11 cycles. TCRdb called the 5' RACE reads again in MiXCR, with one record for every CDR3 protein. The table lists 750,000 to 950,000 distinct CDR3 sequences, around 25% of them singletons. These sequences were also reported in another study, on T cells of mothers and their children.

The specimen sequenced was blood. These receptors came from a boy between 10 and 17 years old in good health.

This clonotype was observed many times. The chain employs TRBV20-1 and TRBJ1-4, with 11 bases matching TRBD1. Germline CDR1 DFQATT, CDR2 SNEGSKA (reference sequence). Unmatched junction bases numbered 16, after V lost 4 bases and J lost 3 bases. CDR3 size: 19 residues. In nucleotides, the CDR3 is TGCAGTGCTAAAATACCGGGACAGGGGGGCCTGGCTTCTAATGAAAAACTGTTTTTT. This encodes CSAKIPGQGGLASNEKLFF.

This clonotype was recorded a few times. CDR3 protein: CASSGGGNSYYNSPLHF. In DNA form, the CDR3 reads TGTGCCAGCAGCGGAGGAGGGAACTCTTACTATAATTCACCCCTCCACTTT. This rearrangement joins TRBV9 to TRBJ1-6; the D is unclear. Trimming pared 3 bases from V and 3 bases from J, leaving 16 bases between. The CDR3 sequence is 17 residues long. In germline, CDR1 is SGDLS, CDR2 YYNGEE.

This clonotype was seen a handful of times. The V gene is TRBV24-1, the J gene TRBJ2-1; TRBD1 matches 11 bases. Germline trimming cut 9 bases from V and 7 bases from J; bases unmatched to any gene: 10. The germline V gene has CDR1 KGHDR and CDR2 SFDVKD. This CDR3 has 15 residues. CDR3 in amino acids: CATSAVDRGLNEQFF. In nucleotides, the CDR3 is TGTGCCACCTCTGCGGTGGACAGGGGGCTTAATGAGCAGTTCTTC.

This clonotype was detected ten times or more. The V gene is TRBV7-2, the J gene TRBJ2-3, with 13 bases fitting TRBD2. This CDR3 contains 15 residues. CDR1 and CDR2 (germline): SGHTA, FQGNSA. The ends lost 5 bases at V and 4 bases at J; junction bases unmatched: 3. CDR3 sequence: CASSQGLAGPDTQYF. The DNA for the CDR3 is TGTGCCAGCAGCCAGGGACTAGCGGGGCCAGATACGCAGTATTTT.

J is TRBJ1-1 and V is TRBV7-3; the match to TRBD1 covers 8 bases. Germline V gene data show CDR1 as SGHTA and CDR2 as FQGTGA. CDR3 length equals 14 residues. Germline trimming cut 5 bases from V and 5 bases from J; bases unmatched to any gene: 7. The chain's CDR3 is CASSVTGAGTEAFF. The DNA of the CDR3 is TGTGCCAGCAGCGTGACAGGGGCGGGAACTGAAGCTTTCTTT.

The V call is TRBV28, the J call TRBJ2-1; D ambiguous. Trimming took off 6 bases at V and 0 bases at J, with 21 bases between the two ends. The germline gives CDR1 MDHEN, CDR2 SYDVKM. This CDR3 is 18 amino acids long. CDR3 DNA: TGTGCCAGCAGCTCGGCCCCTATAATGTGGGACTCCTACAATGAGCAGTTCTTC. Translation: CASSSAPIMWDSYNEQFF.

V is TRBV20-1 and J is TRBJ2-1, with 9 bases identical to TRBD1. Matching the DNA end better, TRBJ2-7 makes the J call doubtful. Germline CDR1 is DFQATT and CDR2 is SNEGSKA (reference sequence). This CDR3 has 14 residues. The chain's CDR3 is CSARTGGIAYEQYF. The CDR3 DNA reads as TGCAGTGCTAGAACAGGGGGCATCGCCTACGAGCAGTACTTC.

This chain links TRBV7-2 with TRBJ2-1, with D hard to call. The V end was cut by 2 bases, the J end by 4 bases, with 18 bases between. Germline V gene data show CDR1 as SGHTA and CDR2 as FQGNSA. CDR3 size: 17 residues. Here the CDR3 DNA reads TGTGCCAGCAGCTTAAGAGATCGACCGACGAATTACAATGAGCAGTTCTTC. Its translation is CASSLRDRPTNYNEQFF. The complete variable domain, with remaining parts taken from reference TRBV7-2 and TRBJ2-1, reads GAGVSQSPSNKVTEKGKDVELRCDPISGHTALYWYRQSLGQGLEFLIYFQGNSAPDKSGLPSDRFSAERTGGSVSTLTIQRTQQEDSAVYLCASSLRDRPTNYNEQFFGPGTRLTVL.

This clonotype came up a few times. V usage is TRBV20-1 and J usage is TRBJ2-7; 8 bases fit TRBD2. The germline CDR1 and CDR2 sequences are DFQATT and SNEGSKA (reference sequence). With 6 bases clipped from V and 0 bases from J, the junction kept 7 bases outside the gene matches. CDR3 length equals 14 residues. For the CDR3, the DNA is TGCAGTGCCGTGAGCGGGGGAAGCTCCTACGAGCAGTACTTC. Translation gives CSAVSGGSSYEQYF.

The V and J genes are TRBV6-6 and TRBJ2-7; D assignment may be TRBD1 or TRBD2 (5 bases each). Germline V lookup: CDR1 MNHNY, CDR2 SVGAGI (reference sequence). The CDR3 runs to 15 residues. Trimming cost V 6 bases and J 2 bases, with 17 bases left between them. The CDR3 DNA is TGTGCCAGCAGCCGGGACGAACTGGGGCCCTACGAGCAGTACTTC. It encodes CASSRDELGPYEQYF.

This clonotype occurred a few times. The chain is built from TRBV12-3 or TRBV12-4 and TRBJ1-4; D may be TRBD1 (5 bases). The CDR3 loop spans 16 amino acids. The V end was cut by 5 bases, the J end by 8 bases, with 21 bases between. CDR3: CASSRINEAGREKLFF. The DNA of the CDR3 is TGTGCCAGCAGTCGTATAAACGAGGCAGGGAGGGAAAAACTGTTTTTT.

The chain joins TRBV7-9 to TRBJ1-1; TRBD1 agrees at 7 bases. Trimming at V came to 6 bases and at J to 1 base, leaving 2 bases not matched to a gene. The CDR3 sequence is 13 residues long. CDR1 SEHNR and CDR2 FQNEAQ come from the germline V gene (reference sequence). The chain's CDR3 is CASRGQPNTEAFF. The CDR3 region has the DNA TGTGCCAGCAGGGGACAGCCGAACACTGAAGCTTTCTTT.

This sequence joins TRBV24-1 and TRBJ2-3, with a possible D match to TRBD1 (6 bases). The V gene lost 6 bases and the J gene lost 4 bases, with 13 bases spanning the gap. The germline V gene encodes CDR1 KGHDR and CDR2 SFDVKD. The CDR3 has 14 residues. The CDR3 region has the DNA TGTGCCACCAGTAGGGGCAGGGGACCAGATACGCAGTATTTT. Its protein product is CATSRGRGPDTQYF.

The chain links TRBV7-9 to TRBJ2-1; D possibly uses TRBD1 or TRBD2 (6 bases each). Germline V CDR1 and CDR2: SEHNR, FQNEAQ (reference sequence). The V and J ends lost 5 bases and 7 bases respectively, with 15 bases between them. The CDR3 contains 14 residues. This chain's CDR3 is CASSTRGLGNEQFF. Here the CDR3 DNA reads TGTGCCAGCAGCACACGGGGGCTGGGGAATGAGCAGTTCTTC.

This chain joins TRBV6-2 or TRBV6-3 and TRBJ1-1, with unresolved D. The germline V gene encodes CDR1 MNHEY and CDR2 SVGEGT. The CDR3 is made up of 13 amino acids. Deletions cut 7 bases from V and 2 bases from J, with 11 bases between. The DNA for the CDR3 is TGTGCCAGCAAAATCGTGACCAACACTGAAGCTTTCTTT. This codes for CASKIVTNTEAFF.

This clonotype has just a few counts. CDR3 nucleotide sequence: TGTGCCAGCAGCTTAGAGGCGAAAGAGACCCAGTACTTC. It is translated as CASSLEAKETQYF. V and J are TRBV11-2 and TRBJ2-5; D not resolved. Germline V gene lookup returns CDR1 SGHAT and CDR2 FQNNGV. V lost 0 bases, J lost 3 bases, and 5 bases lay in between. CDR3 length: 13 amino acids.

The V gene is TRBV20-1, the J gene TRBJ2-1; the D gene is possibly TRBD2 (5 bases). The CDR3 consists of 14 residues. Per the germline V gene, CDR1 is DFQATT and CDR2 is SNEGSKA (reference sequence). V was trimmed by 5 bases and J by 0 bases, leaving 11 bases between them. In nucleotides, the CDR3 is TGCAGTGCTCTGGGGAGTAGCTCCTACAATGAGCAGTTCTTC. This translates into CSALGSSSYNEQFF.

This clonotype appeared a few times. The chain is built from TRBV7-9 and TRBJ1-2, with TRBD1 matching 9 bases. CDR3 size: 15 residues. V was clipped by 1 base and J by 7 bases; unmatched bases: 7. Germline V gene lookup returns CDR1 SEHNR and CDR2 FQNEAQ (reference sequence). This CDR3 reads CASSLEGTGSVGYTF. As DNA, the CDR3 is TGTGCCAGCAGCTTAGAGGGGACAGGGTCTGTTGGCTACACCTTC.

CDR3 in amino acids: CASSLVGLKENTEAFF. In DNA, the CDR3 is TGCGCCAGCAGCTTGGTAGGTCTTAAAGAGAACACTGAAGCTTTCTTT. The chain employs TRBV5-1 and TRBJ1-1; no definite D call. Germline values: CDR1 SGHRS, CDR2 YFSETQ. The V gene lost 0 bases and the J gene lost 1 base, with 13 bases spanning the gap. The CDR3 runs 16 residues.

The chain is built from TRBV6-5 and TRBJ1-2; D is unresolved. Germline assignment: CDR1 MNHEY and CDR2 SVGAGI. The germline V and J ends were trimmed by 4 bases and 7 bases, with 13 bases remaining between them. The CDR3 contains 13 residues. The CDR3 is CASSSLLLGGYTF. CDR3 bases: TGTGCCAGCAGTTCCCTTTTACTTGGTGGCTACACCTTC.

The sample holds a few counts of this clonotype. V and J are TRBV2 and TRBJ2-5; 8 positions match TRBD1. The better agreement between TRBJ2-7 and the DNA end casts doubt on the J call. Germline V CDR1 and CDR2: SNHLY, FYNNEI. The CDR3 has 16 residues. CDR3 in amino acids: CANRGDRGPNAYEQYF. The CDR3 region has the DNA TGTGCCAACAGAGGAGACAGGGGTCCTAATGCCTACGAGCAGTACTTC.

This clonotype was seen just once. Here the CDR3 DNA reads TGTGCCTGGGGGGACAGGGGTTACACTGAAGCTTTCTTT. Its translation: CAWGDRGYTEAFF. V gene TRBV30 combines with J gene TRBJ1-1; TRBD1 aligns across 10 bases. Germline CDR1 reads GTSNPN; CDR2 reads SVGIG (reference sequence). There are 13 residues in the CDR3. V trimming: 5 bases; J trimming: 3 bases; junction bases outside the gene matches: 3.

This chain connects TRBV10-3 to TRBJ2-2; possible D gene TRBD1, 5 bases. Trimming cost V 6 bases and J 5 bases, with 13 bases left between them. This CDR3 spans 14 amino acids. Germline CDR1 ENHRY, CDR2 SYGVKD. For the CDR3, the DNA is TGTGCCATCAGGGCCACCCAGGGTACCGGGGAGCTGTTTTTT. Encoded protein: CAIRATQGTGELFF.

The rearrangement joins TRBV7-9 to TRBJ2-1; 10 bases align to TRBD2. Trimming took 5 bases from V and 9 from J; bases not matched to a gene: 10. The CDR3 contains 15 residues. Germline-derived CDR1 and CDR2 are SEHNR and FQNEAQ (reference sequence). In nucleotides, the CDR3 is TGTGCCAGCAGCGGACCCGGGACTAGCGTGCCTGAGCAGTTCTTC. It translates to CASSGPGTSVPEQFF.

J is TRBJ1-5 and V is TRBV20-1, with TRBD1 identical over 9 bases. This CDR3 has 15 residues. Trimming removed 2 bases from V and 6 bases from J; junction bases left unmatched: 8. Germline assignment: CDR1 DFQATT and CDR2 SNEGSKA (reference sequence). The CDR3 protein is CSARRRTGVSQPQHF. The CDR3 DNA reads as TGCAGTGCTAGACGCCGGACAGGGGTAAGTCAGCCCCAGCATTTT.

The CDR3 region has the DNA TGTGCCAGCAGCCTAGCGGAGACCGAGCAGTACTTC. Translated: CASSLAETEQYF. The J gene is TRBJ2-7, the V gene TRBV3-1, with D perhaps matching TRBD2 (6 bases). V lost 4 bases and J lost 6, with 10 bases in between. This CDR3 comprises 12 residues. CDR1 is LGHDT, CDR2 YNNKEL, per germline (reference sequence).

There are a few counts of this clonotype. The J gene is TRBJ2-5, the V gene TRBV30; no reliable D call. The CDR3 runs 11 residues. Per the germline V gene, CDR1 is GTSNPN and CDR2 is SVGIG (reference sequence). The V end was cut by 4 bases, the J end by 7 bases, with 10 bases between. CDR3 DNA sequence: TGTGCCTGGACCTCAAAGGGGACCCAGTACTTC. Its protein product is CAWTSKGTQYF.